Sequencing of this T cell receptor beta chain was carried out in a study of T cells in Graves' hyperthyroidism and ophthalmopathy. This clonotype was seen repeatedly, ten times or more. RNA transcripts were the template for amplifying TCR beta CDR3 regions. First-round RT-PCR targeting the TCR CDR3 was performed with the HTBI primer set. TCRdb recomputed calls from the multiplex PCR reads with MiXCR, one row per CDR3 protein. The top ten hold about 7% of the sample, which has around 600,000 distinct CDR3 sequences, 14% seen once. V was shortened by 3 bases and J by 4 bases, with 6 bases between the two germline ends. This CDR3 spans 12 amino acids. Per germline, CDR1 MDHEN and CDR2 SYDVKM. The cohort's ophthalmopathy patients, a group with duration under 3 months, had a Clinical Activity Score of at least 3 and a NOSPECS grade of at least 4.

This receptor was taken from a woman aged 18-35 years with Graves' ophthalmopathy. Material for sequencing was blood. The chain carries TRBV28 and TRBJ1-2; the D is unclear. CDR3 sequence: CASSFQGYGYTF. The CDR3 DNA sequence: TGTGCCAGCAGTTTCCAAGGCTATGGCTACACCTTC.